This TCR beta chain was found in a study of OX40 agonist ivuxolimab in advanced cancers. At the level of the study: A history of anti-PD-1, anti-PD-L1 or anti-CTLA-4 therapy was acceptable, and roughly 40% had some. There were three patients with partial responses, one having hepatocellular carcinoma and two cutaneous melanoma.

Clones were read by immunoSEQ multiplex PCR, and TCRdb kept only the in-frame ones, dropping some. The sample shows tens of thousands of clones, approximately 89% of them seen only once. The CDR3 contains 15 residues. Unmatched junction bases numbered 6, after V lost 4 bases and J lost 2 bases. Germline values: CDR1 SEHNR, CDR2 FQNEAQ (reference sequence). The sequence was obtained from an adult with an advanced solid tumor such as melanoma, head and neck, liver or kidney cancer. This material consisted of CD4+ or CD8+ T cells sorted from blood, taken in a trial of the OX40 agonist ivuxolimab. The V gene is TRBV7-9, the J gene TRBJ2-7, with 9 bases identical to TRBD1. The CDR3 coding sequence is TGTGCCAGCAGCTCCCGGGGACAGGGTCCCTACGAGCAGTACTTC. Encoded protein: CASSSRGQGPYEQYF.